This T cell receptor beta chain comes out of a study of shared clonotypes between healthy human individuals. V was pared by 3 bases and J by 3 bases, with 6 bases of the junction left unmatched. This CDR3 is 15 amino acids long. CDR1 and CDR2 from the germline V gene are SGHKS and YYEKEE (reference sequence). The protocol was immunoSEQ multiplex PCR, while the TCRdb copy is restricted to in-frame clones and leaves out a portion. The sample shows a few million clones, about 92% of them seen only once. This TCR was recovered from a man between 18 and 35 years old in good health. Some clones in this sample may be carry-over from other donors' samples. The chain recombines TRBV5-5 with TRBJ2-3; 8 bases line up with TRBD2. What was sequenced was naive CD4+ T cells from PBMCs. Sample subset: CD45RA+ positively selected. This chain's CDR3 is CASSSRSGSTDTQYF. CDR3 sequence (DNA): TGTGCCAGCAGCTCCAGAAGCGGGAGTACAGATACGCAGTATTTT.